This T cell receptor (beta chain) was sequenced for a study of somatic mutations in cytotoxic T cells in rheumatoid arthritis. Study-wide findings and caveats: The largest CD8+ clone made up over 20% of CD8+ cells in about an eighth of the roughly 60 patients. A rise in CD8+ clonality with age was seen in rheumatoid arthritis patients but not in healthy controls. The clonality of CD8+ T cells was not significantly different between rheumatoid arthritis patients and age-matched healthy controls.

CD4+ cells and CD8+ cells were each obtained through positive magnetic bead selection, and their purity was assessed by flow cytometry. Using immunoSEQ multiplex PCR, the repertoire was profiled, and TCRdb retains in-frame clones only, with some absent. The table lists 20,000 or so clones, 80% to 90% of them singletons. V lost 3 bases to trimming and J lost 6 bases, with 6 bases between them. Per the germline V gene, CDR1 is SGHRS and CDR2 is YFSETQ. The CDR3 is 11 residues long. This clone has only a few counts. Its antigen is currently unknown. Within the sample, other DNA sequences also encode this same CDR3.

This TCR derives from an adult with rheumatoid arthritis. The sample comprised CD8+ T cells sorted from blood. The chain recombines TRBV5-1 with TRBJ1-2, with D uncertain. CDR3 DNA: TGCGCCAGCAGCTCAGGAGATGGCTACACCTTC. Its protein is CASSSGDGYTF.